Listed below are T cell receptor beta chains from one sample, sequenced in a study of radiotherapy plus CTLA-4 blockade in lung cancer. Clones were read by immunoSEQ multiplex PCR, and TCRdb kept only the in-frame ones, dropping some. The table lists some 110,000 clones, about four fifths of them singletons. The sample was peripheral blood, taken from a patient treated with radiotherapy plus ipilimumab. The receptors were gathered from a human donor with non-small cell lung cancer who had a partial response to radiotherapy plus ipilimumab. CDR3s include the opening cysteine and the closing phenylalanine or tryptophan. D genes are given only for firm matches. Clone size is shown for a subset of rows, as once, few, many or a class of expanded clone.

clone_size	v_call	d_call	j_call	cdr3_length	cdr3_nt	cdr3_aa
-	TRBV30	TRBD2	TRBJ2-3	18	TGTGCCTGGAGTGTAGGTCGGACTAGCGGGAGTAGGGCAGATACGCAGTATTTT	CAWSVGRTSGSRADTQYF
-	TRBV5-6	-	TRBJ2-3	14	TGTGCCAGCAGTTCCGCCCACGGTAGAGATACGCAGTATTTT	CASSSAHGRDTQYF
-	TRBV2	-	TRBJ1-2	12	TGTGCCAGCAGTGGACTGGGCTATGGCTACACCTTC	CASSGLGYGYTF
-	TRBV2	-	TRBJ2-2	14	TGTGCCAGCAGGCTCAGGGGCAACACCGGGGAGCTGTTTTTT	CASRLRGNTGELFF
-	TRBV6-5	-	TRBJ2-2	15	TGTGCCAGCAGCCGCGGGGTGGGGAACACCGGGGAGCTGTTTTTT	CASSRGVGNTGELFF
-	TRBV11-3	-	TRBJ2-3	13	TGTGCCAGCAGCCCCCTCGGGACTTACGATAAGTATTTT	CASSPLGTYDKYF
-	TRBV11-2	TRBD2	TRBJ2-2	16	TGTGCCAGCAGCTCCACTAGCGGGATTGTGGACGGGGAGCTGTTTTTT	CASSSTSGIVDGELFF
few	TRBV5-1	-	TRBJ2-5	15	TGCGCCAGCAGCCCCAGGCGGGGATTACAAGAGACCCAGTACTTC	CASSPRRGLQETQYF
-	TRBV11-2	TRBD2	TRBJ2-1	15	TGTGCCAGCAGCTTCAGCGGGAGCAGCCACAATGAGCAGTTCTTC	CASSFSGSSHNEQFF
-	TRBV25-1	TRBD2	TRBJ2-1	16	TGTGCCAGCAGTGAATTTGAGGGACTAGCGGGAGATGAGCAGTTCTTC	CASSEFEGLAGDEQFF
-	TRBV7-9	-	TRBJ2-3	13	TGTGCCAGCAGCCTAGGAGGAACAGATACGCAGTATTTT	CASSLGGTDTQYF
few	TRBV5-6	-	TRBJ2-1	14	TGTGCCAGCAGCTCGCTCACTACCAACAATGAGCAGTTCTTC	CASSSLTTNNEQFF
-	TRBV14	-	TRBJ2-7	13	TGTGCCAGCAGCCAAGGGGCCCGACGGGAGCAGTACTTC	CASSQGARREQYF
-	TRBV4-2	TRBD2	TRBJ2-7	15	TGTGCCAGCAGCCAAGAACTAGCGGGATCTTACGAGCAGTACTTC	CASSQELAGSYEQYF
few	TRBV7-8	-	TRBJ2-3	14	TGTGCCAGCAGCTTAGGGGCTAACACAGATACGCAGTATTTT	CASSLGANTDTQYF
-	TRBV6-5	TRBD1	TRBJ1-5	14	TGTGCCAGCAGTACGCGGACAGGGGATCAGCCCCAGCATTTT	CASSTRTGDQPQHF
-	TRBV6-6	-	TRBJ2-2	15	TGTGCCAGCAGTTGGCCAGTTAGCGGCACCGGGGAGCTGTTTTTT	CASSWPVSGTGELFF
-	TRBV28	-	TRBJ1-5	13	TGTGCCAGCAGCATCAATTTCAAACAGCCCCAGCATTTT	CASSINFKQPQHF
-	TRBV5-1	-	TRBJ2-5	15	TGCGCCAGCAGCTTGTCCTCACAACCCTGGGTGGAGCAGTACTTC	CASSLSSQPWVEQYF
-	TRBV7-9	TRBD2	TRBJ2-5	15	TGTGCCAGCAGCCGTTCGACTAGCGGGGGGGAGACCCAGTACTTC	CASSRSTSGGETQYF
once	TRBV27	TRBD2	TRBJ2-7	18	TGTGCCAGCAGTTTACTATCGGGACTAGCGGGAGGGCACTACGAGCAGTACTTC	CASSLLSGLAGGHYEQYF
many	TRBV6-1	-	TRBJ1-2	14	TGTGCCAGCAGTGAGTCTTACTCAACGTATGGCTACACCTTC	CASSESYSTYGYTF
-	TRBV28	-	TRBJ2-4	14	TGTGCCAGCAGTCCGACAGGCCAGTGGGACATTCAGTACTTC	CASSPTGQWDIQYF
-	TRBV30	-	TRBJ1-3	18	TGTGCCTGGAGTGGGGTGAAGACAGGCAGAAACTCTGGAAACACCATATATTTT	CAWSGVKTGRNSGNTIYF
-	TRBV9	-	TRBJ2-4	18	TGTGCCAGCAGCCCCCGGGGGGCGGGGGAACTAGCCAAAAACATTCAGTACTTC	CASSPRGAGELAKNIQYF
-	TRBV6-5	-	TRBJ1-2	12	TGTGCCACCCTGTGGGCGTCGAAGGGCTACACCTTC	CATLWASKGYTF
-	TRBV28	TRBD2	TRBJ2-2	17	TGTGCCAGCAGTTTGGTTGGCCTAGCGGGAGAGACCGGGGAGCTGTTTTTT	CASSLVGLAGETGELFF
few	TRBV28	-	TRBJ2-1	12	TGTGCCAGCTGTAAGGAGGCGGGGGAGCAGTTCTTC	CASCKEAGEQFF
few	TRBV28	TRBD1	TRBJ2-7	15	TGTGCCAGCAGTTCGATGACAGGGTCCCCCTACGAGCAGTACTTC	CASSSMTGSPYEQYF
-	TRBV6-1	-	TRBJ1-2	13	TGTGCCAGCAGGCACGCCCTCCAGGGCCTCTACACCTTC	CASRHALQGLYTF
-	TRBV5-4	-	TRBJ2-7	14	TGTGCCAGCAGCTGGGGGGACCTGGGGTTGGAGCAGTACTTC	CASSWGDLGLEQYF
few	TRBV19	-	TRBJ1-1	15	TGTGCCAGCACCCCTGGGGGGTACGGAGGCACTGAAGCTTTCTTT	CASTPGGYGGTEAFF
-	TRBV27	TRBD1	TRBJ1-2	16	TGTGCCAGCAGTCCGACGACCGGACAGGGAGGTCGTGGCTACACCTTC	CASSPTTGQGGRGYTF
-	TRBV5-1	-	TRBJ2-3	14	TGCGCCAGCAGCTGGACACCCGACACAGATACGCAGTATTTT	CASSWTPDTDTQYF
-	TRBV5-1	TRBD1	TRBJ2-7	13	TGCGCCAGCAGCTTGGGGGACAGGGCTTATCAGTACTTC	CASSLGDRAYQYF
-	TRBV28	-	TRBJ2-2	17	TGTGCCAGCAGTACCCTCCGATTGGCGGGAATTAACGGGGAGCTGTTTTTT	CASSTLRLAGINGELFF
once	TRBV2	-	TRBJ2-6	15	TGTGCCAGCAGTGAAGGCAGGGCTGGGGCCAACGTCCTGACTTTC	CASSEGRAGANVLTF